This T cell receptor beta chain is drawn from a study of cytomegalovirus exposure and HLA in healthy donors. Study-wide background: The early release's HLA-typed donors yielded 78 million or so unique TCRs.

As regards this clone: Its matching antigen is unknown.

Study findings and constraints: Data from an earlier analysis indicated that most TCR beta V segments were productive either about 87% or about 30% of the time. In vitro testing confirmed a few CMV-associated chains as specific for CMV antigens.

This PCR relied on a set of 60 Vbeta primers and 13 Jbeta primers. The protocol was immunoSEQ multiplex PCR, while the TCRdb copy is restricted to in-frame clones and leaves out a portion. The sample lists fewer than 200,000 clones, 81% occurring once. Germline lookup yields CDR1 SGHDT and CDR2 YYEEEE. The CDR3 consists of 13 residues. V lost 4 bases and J lost 2, with 8 bases in between. This chain connects TRBV5-6 to TRBJ2-3, with D unclear. The sample consisted of PBMCs. This TCR came from a woman aged 50 to 60 in good health and CMV-seronegative. Written as DNA, the CDR3 is TGTGCCAGCAGCCCGTACTACACAGATACGCAGTATTTT. Its protein is CASSPYYTDTQYF.